Given below is one TCR beta chain in context. Its specificity is unknown. Sorted populations all had greater than 95% purity. The source of the sample is a study of beta chain features in type 1 diabetes. Study findings and constraints: A greater similarity of naive, central memory and Treg TCRB repertoires was seen among patients than among healthy donors.

With 5 bases clipped from V and 1 base from J, the junction kept 9 bases outside the gene matches. This CDR3 contains 15 residues. Germline values: CDR1 SQVTM, CDR2 ANQGSEA. Every isolated RNA sample was fully reverse transcribed, so sequencing captured expressed TCRB transcripts. Sequencing was performed with immunoSEQ multiplex PCR; in TCRdb, only in-frame clones are kept and a portion is missing. The data contain 200,000 to 250,000 clones, 68% of them singletons. This chain uses TRBV29-1 with TRBJ1-1, with TRBD1 identical over 8 bases. Sample: naive CD4+ T cells from blood. This receptor was identified in a man younger than 40 in good health. For the CDR3, the DNA is TGCAGCGTTCGACAGGGGCTTTCGGGGAACACTGAAGCTTTCTTT. Protein sequence: CSVRQGLSGNTEAFF.